The present TCR beta chain was sequenced within a study of blood T cell repertoires in COVID-19 (dated by TCRdb to about 2020). Study-wide context: Collaborator samples came from the United States, Italy and Spain and covered acute and convalescent phases of COVID-19. The material from the prospective study consisted of cDNA or gDNA derived from T cells, B-cell-depleted T cells, or PBMCs. The dataset comprised deeply sampled blood TCRbeta repertoires from subjects exposed to, actively infected with, or recovered from COVID-19. The repertoires were released in a freely available public database meant as a resource for research on the immune response to SARS-CoV-2. The samples were drawn from the first 160 participants of the ongoing ImmuneRACE study and from under 1,500 subjects provided by 6 global collaborators. Nearly every sample came with metadata listing a de-identified subject ID, COVID-19 status, age in years and sex. Where available, HLA class I and class II types were taken from metadata supplied by the sample provider and were not determined by assay-based typing. General conclusions and limits of the study: How much clinical and demographic metadata was included differed by source and by participant, and the metadata was provided uncurated.

Enrolling through a virtual design, the prospective study's participants ranged in age from roughly 18 to 100 years and lived across roughly 24 United States geographic areas. To assign participants to cohorts, the prospective study relied on clinical history that participants themselves reported in a screening survey and a study questionnaire. Recovered participants in ImmuneRACE Cohort 3 were defined by two consecutive negative NP/OP PCR tests, clearance by a healthcare professional, or resolution of symptoms. Mobile phlebotomists in the prospective study collected whole blood, serum and a nasopharyngeal or oropharyngeal swab from every participant. Over a roughly 2-month period, participants in the prospective study had the option of providing additional blood draws and questionnaires. Blood samples from the prospective study were shipped frozen or at room temperature prior to DNA extraction.

V loses 0 bases at its end and J loses 3 bases; junction bases beyond the gene matches: 5. Taken from the germline V gene, the CDR1 and CDR2 loops are MGHRA and YSYEKL. The CDR3, cysteine through phenylalanine, is 17 amino acids long. Only the CDR3 DNA is retained, 51 bases long and in frame from the first base. TCRbeta CDR3 regions were amplified from genomic DNA using the immunoSEQ Assay, a bias-controlled multiplex PCR. Turning to the authors' computational methods: The number of nucleated cells in each sample was estimated from the amplification of reference gene primers within the assay. To quantify the absolute abundance of each unique TCRbeta CDR3 rearrangement, sequence reads were collapsed and filtered. For each sample, productive Simpson clonality was calculated as the square root of Simpson's diversity index across productive rearrangements. TCRdb carries this immuneACCESS record with in-frame sequences only. Its versions omit some clonotypes, under half of them owing to an unresolved V gene in the studies checked, with the rest unexplained. That table supplies the V and J calls and clone size; D and trimming were determined from the DNA. Within this sample are a few hundred thousand clones, with roughly four fifths of them counted one time only. Roughly 3.6% of the sample is in the top ten clones.

Regarding this clone: Its binding antigen is unknown. Base qualities were left out, and no much larger clone turns up one base away.

The material sequenced was PBMCs or T cells enriched from blood (not recorded which). The clonotype originates from a man aged 50-59 years who had recovered from COVID-19. The rearrangement joined TRBV4-1 to TRBJ2-2; TRBD2 aligns with 9 central bases. The base sequence is TGCGCCAGCAGCCAAGATCGTAGCGGGAGTTACACCGGGGAGCTGTTTTTT. This translates into CASSQDRSGSYTGELFF.